This T cell receptor (beta chain) comes out of a study of cytomegalovirus exposure and HLA in healthy donors. The CDR3 is made up of 14 amino acids. The junction had 9 bases not matched to a gene; V was cut back by 7 bases and J by 8 bases. The germline CDR1 and CDR2 sequences are SNHLY and FYNNEI. This clone was seen a few times. Its antigen is still unknown. The PCR employed 60 Vbeta primers together with 13 Jbeta primers. The repertoire was sequenced with immunoSEQ multiplex PCR; TCRdb's copy has only in-frame clones and lacks some. The data contain some 120,000 clones, around 70% of them singletons. General study points: It emerged from a later analysis that several of the most significant clusters appeared to be linked to common viral pathogens. Cytomegalovirus status was reportedly diagnosed by the classifier with high specificity and sensitivity.

The sequence came from a man between 25 and 39 years old in good health and CMV-seropositive. The V gene is TRBV2, the J gene TRBJ1-4; 8 bases are shared with TRBD1. The sample consisted of PBMCs. This CDR3 reads CASNPDRVGEKLFF. The CDR3 DNA is TGTGCCAGCAATCCGGACAGGGTAGGAGAAAAACTGTTTTTT.